This TCR beta chain derives from a study of blood T cells in healthy people across ages. About the research overall: About one barcoded beta molecule per two T cells was the capture yield of template switching.

Using a J-beta primer mix together with a sample-barcoded 5' primer, a second PCR was run for about 6 to 12 cycles. A 12-random-nucleotide template-switch adaptor tagged each cDNA molecule. Via MiXCR, TCRdb re-called the 5' RACE reads, giving one row per CDR3 protein. The sample has 600,000 to 850,000 distinct CDR3 sequences, roughly 43% seen once. Study results and limitations: When set beside aged donors, long-lived donors presented more naive CD4+ cells and higher diversity.

With regard to this clonotype: The antigen is unknown.

The CDR3 extends over 15 amino acids. Trimming cost V 5 bases and J 0 bases, with 12 bases left between them. The V gene's germline CDR1 is MNHEY and CDR2 SVGAGI. The clonotype was recovered from a woman aged 60 to 75 in good health. This chain links TRBV6-5 with TRBJ2-3; D possibly uses TRBD1 or TRBD2 (5 bases each). The sample comprised blood. As DNA, the CDR3 is TGTGCCAGCAGTCGACGGGACCGCAGCACAGATACGCAGTATTTT. Translation: CASSRRDRSTDTQYF.